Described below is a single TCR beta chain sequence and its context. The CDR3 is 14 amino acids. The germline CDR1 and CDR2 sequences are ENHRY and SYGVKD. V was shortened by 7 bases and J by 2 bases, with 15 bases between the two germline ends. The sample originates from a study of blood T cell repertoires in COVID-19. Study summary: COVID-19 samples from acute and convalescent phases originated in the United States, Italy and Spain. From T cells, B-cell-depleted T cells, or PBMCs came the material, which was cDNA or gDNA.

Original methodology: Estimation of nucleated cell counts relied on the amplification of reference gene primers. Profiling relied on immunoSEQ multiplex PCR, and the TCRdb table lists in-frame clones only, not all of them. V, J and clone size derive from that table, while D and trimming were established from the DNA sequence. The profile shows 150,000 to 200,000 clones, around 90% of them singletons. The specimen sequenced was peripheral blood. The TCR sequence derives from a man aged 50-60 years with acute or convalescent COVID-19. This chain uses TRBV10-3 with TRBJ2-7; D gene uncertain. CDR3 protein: CAITPNSNPYEQYF. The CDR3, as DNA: TGTGCCATCACCCCTAATAGCAACCCCTACGAGCAGTACTTC.